Below, 2 T cell receptor beta chains from the same sample are listed, as sequenced in a study of T cell changes during pregnancy in multiple sclerosis. The protocol was immunoSEQ multiplex PCR, while the TCRdb copy is restricted to in-frame clones and leaves out a portion. The table records roughly 64,000 clones, 90% of them present only once. The sequences come from peripheral blood, collected in the third trimester of pregnancy. These receptors all stem from a female donor in good health, enrolled as a control in a pregnancy study.

The gene calls are TRBV19 and TRBJ2-5; TRBD1 is a possible D gene (6 bases). The germline V gene encodes CDR1 LNHDA and CDR2 SQIVND (reference sequence). Trimming took off 5 bases at V and 2 bases at J, with 12 bases between the two ends. This CDR3 comprises 14 residues. The CDR3 DNA reads TGTGCCAGTAGTGGTCCGGGACATCAAGAGACCCAGTACTTC. It translates to CASSGPGHQETQYF.

This clone appeared a single time. This chain links TRBV7-9 with TRBJ2-7; D is undetermined. CDR1 and CDR2 from the germline V gene are SEHNR and FQNEAQ (reference sequence). The CDR3 has 13 residues. V lost 2 bases and J lost 7, with 12 bases in between. CDR3 nucleotide sequence: TGTGCCAGCAGCTTACCCCGTGAGGTGGAGCAGTACTTC. This translates into CASSLPREVEQYF.